This T cell receptor (beta chain) was found in a study of T cell repertoires in cytomegalovirus infection. Study details: Shared public TCR beta signatures pointed to both CMV infection and a matching HLA type.

TCRdb independently ran MiXCR on the reads; one entry per CDR3 protein. The repertoire holds approximately 1,000,000 distinct CDR3 sequences, with around a third as singletons. The study, taken as a whole, reports: The study found HLA-C-restricted CMV-specific TCR beta clonotypes dominating the ex vivo response. People with CMV and the relevant HLA were identified by cumulative public TCR beta family frequency.

The CDR3 is made up of 13 amino acids. V shed 4 bases and J shed 2 bases, with 8 bases lying between them. Concerning this clonotype: Its antigen is not identified.

The sequences come from cultured CD8+ T cells from PBMCs, collected from culture after CMV antigen stimulation. The chain links TRBV12-3 or TRBV12-4 to TRBJ1-1, with D unresolved. The TCR sequence derives from a human donor in good health (CMV status not recorded). Some clones in this sample may be carry-over from other donors' samples. The CDR3, as DNA: TGTGCCAGCAGTTACAACTTTAACACTGAAGCTTTCTTT. It yields the protein CASSYNFNTEAFF.